This TCR beta chain emerged from a study of CD8+CD57+ T cells in acquired aplastic anemia. Genomic DNA served as template for TCR beta VDJ and CDR3 profiling. TCRdb processed the reads anew with MiXCR; each CDR3 protein has one entry. The table lists 150,000 to 200,000 distinct CDR3 sequences, less than 60% of them singletons. The study, taken as a whole, reports: There were over 25 CD8+ CDR3 sequences that occurred in both patients and controls. The study found no significant CD8+ Simpson's diversity difference between patients and controls.

With regard to this clonotype: Its antigen remains unknown.

Selection for sequencing was limited to patients who had shown CD8+CD57+ cell expansion by flow cytometry. Severe acquired aplastic anemia was the diagnosis recorded for all patients. Blood samples were obtained from patients who had received no prior therapy. The CDR3 sequence is 14 residues long. V lost 6 bases and J lost 0, with 9 bases in between. Looked up from germline, CDR1 is SEHNR and CDR2 is FQNEAQ (reference sequence). The chain couples TRBV7-9 to TRBJ1-5; D not certain. The clonotype originates from a human donor with aplastic anemia. Material for sequencing was sorted CD4+, CD8+, or CD8+CD57+ T cells (not recorded which) from PBMCs. CDR3 nucleotide sequence: TGTGCCAGCAGGGACGCCCATAGCAATCAGCCCCAGCATTTT. It is translated as CASRDAHSNQPQHF.